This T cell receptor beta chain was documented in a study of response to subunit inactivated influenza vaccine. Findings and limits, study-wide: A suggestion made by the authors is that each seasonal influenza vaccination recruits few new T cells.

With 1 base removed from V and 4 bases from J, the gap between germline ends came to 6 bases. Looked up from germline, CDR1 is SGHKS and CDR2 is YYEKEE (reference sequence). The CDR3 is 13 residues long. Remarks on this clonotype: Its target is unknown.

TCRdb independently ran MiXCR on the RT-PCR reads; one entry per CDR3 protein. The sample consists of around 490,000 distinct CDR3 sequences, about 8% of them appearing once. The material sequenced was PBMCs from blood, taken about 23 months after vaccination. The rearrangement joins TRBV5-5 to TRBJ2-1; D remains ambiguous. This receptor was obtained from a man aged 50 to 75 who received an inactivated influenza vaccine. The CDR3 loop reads CASSLFQYNEQFF. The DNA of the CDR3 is TGTGCCAGCAGCTTGTTCCAGTACAATGAGCAGTTCTTC.